This paragraph reports one T cell receptor beta chain. The entry originates in a study of blood T cell repertoires in COVID-19. Study background: Whether acute or convalescent, the COVID-19 samples came from the United States, Italy and Spain. From T cells, B-cell-depleted T cells, or PBMCs came the material, which was cDNA or gDNA.

Here immunoSEQ multiplex PCR was the method, and the copy in TCRdb shows in-frame clones only, minus some. The sample yields fewer than 250,000 clones, 80% to 90% seen once. Per the germline V gene, CDR1 is MNHEY and CDR2 is SVGEGT. Trimming removed 6 bases at V and 10 bases at J, with 19 bases between. This CDR3 region has 14 residues. The receptor was derived from a man in his thirties or forties with acute or convalescent COVID-19. The source material was peripheral blood. V gene TRBV6-2 or TRBV6-3 combines with J gene TRBJ2-1; maybe TRBD2 (5 bases). The CDR3: CASSGRTREGEQFF. As DNA, the CDR3 is TGTGCCAGCAGCGGAAGAACTAGAGAAGGAGAGCAGTTCTTC.